The rows below give T cell receptor beta chains drawn from one sample of a study of blood T cell repertoires in COVID-19. Profiling relied on immunoSEQ multiplex PCR, and the TCRdb table lists in-frame clones only, not all of them. The sample consists of about 200,000 clones, approximately 81% of them appearing once. The sample was peripheral blood. Every receptor here comes from a human donor in a cohort sampled during active COVID-19. The CDR3 runs from the conserved cysteine through the conserved F or W. Each record gives: clone size, V gene, J gene, D gene, CDR3 DNA, CDR3 protein. The D gene is left open where the match is weak. Rows give clone size only sometimes, using once, few, many, or a class for an expanded clone.

NA	TRBV10-1	TRBJ1-5	NA	TGCGCCAGCAGCGGAGACGGTAATCAGCCCCAGCATTTT	CASSGDGNQPQHF
NA	TRBV18	TRBJ2-7	TRBD1	TGTGCCAGCACGGACAGGGGAGGCGAGCAGTACTTC	CASTDRGGEQYF
few	TRBV2	TRBJ2-2	TRBD1	TGTGCCAGCAGAGAGACAGGGCTGGGGGCCGGGGAGCTGTTTTTT	CASRETGLGAGELFF
NA	TRBV14	TRBJ2-4	TRBD2	TGTGCCAGCAGCCAGGCGGGGGGTCGGATTCAGTACTTC	CASSQAGGRIQYF
NA	TRBV28	TRBJ2-1	TRBD2	TGTGCCAGCAGGTCACATTCAGCGGGACCCCACAATGAGCAGTTCTTC	CASRSHSAGPHNEQFF
NA	TRBV25-1	TRBJ1-2	NA	TGTGCCAGCAGTCAAGGGGGCTATGGCTACACCTTC	CASSQGGYGYTF
NA	TRBV18	TRBJ2-1	NA	TGTGCCAGCTCACCACTTCTTAGGGAGGTCCCCTACAATGAGCAGTTCTTC	CASSPLLREVPYNEQFF
NA	TRBV25-1	TRBJ2-1	NA	TGTGCCAGCATTAGGGCAGGGCGGTACAATGAGCAGTTCTTC	CASIRAGRYNEQFF
NA	TRBV3-1/TRBV3-2	TRBJ2-2	NA	TGTGCCAGCAGGACAAAGTTTACCGGGGAGCTGTTTTTT	CASRTKFTGELFF
once	TRBV11-2	TRBJ1-1	NA	TGTGCCAGCAGCTTAGAATATCAGGGCTTCGGCACTGAAGCTTTCTTT	CASSLEYQGFGTEAFF
NA	TRBV27	TRBJ2-5	TRBD2	TGTGCCAGCAGTTTATGGCGGGGGGGGGAAGAGACCCAGTACTTC	CASSLWRGGEETQYF
once	TRBV5-1	TRBJ2-3	TRBD1	TGCGCCAGCAATCCCGGGACAGGCACAGATACGCAGTATTTT	CASNPGTGTDTQYF
NA	TRBV5-1	TRBJ2-2	NA	TGCGCCAGCAGCTTGGAGGTTAGCGGAAACACCGGGGAGCTGTTTTTT	CASSLEVSGNTGELFF
once	TRBV20-1	TRBJ1-2	NA	TGCAGTGTCCCTGGCCTGGTTGGCTACACCTTC	CSVPGLVGYTF
NA	TRBV18	TRBJ1-6	TRBD1	TGTGCCACTTCACGGGTCGGACAGGGGGATTCACCCCTCCACTTT	CATSRVGQGDSPLHF
NA	TRBV5-1	TRBJ1-6	NA	TGCGCCAGCAGCATAACCGGGACACCTAACAATTCACCCCTCCACTTT	CASSITGTPNNSPLHF
NA	TRBV5-1	TRBJ2-2	TRBD2	TGCGCCAGCAACCCCGGGGGGAACCCCGGGGAGCTGTTTTTT	CASNPGGNPGELFF
NA	TRBV12-5	TRBJ1-3	NA	TGTGCTAGTGGTTTGTGGGCGACCAACACCATATATTTT	CASGLWATNTIYF
NA	TRBV24-1	TRBJ2-1	TRBD2	TGTGCCACCAGTGGCAAAACTAGCGGGGGTCCCCGTGTATCCTACAATGAGCAGTTCTTC	CATSGKTSGGPRVSYNEQFF
NA	TRBV2	TRBJ1-2	NA	TGTGCCAGCAGTTTTACAGGGTTCGCTGGCGGCTACACCTTC	CASSFTGFAGGYTF
NA	TRBV5-4	TRBJ1-6	NA	TGTGCCAGCAGCTTCGAAAGACAGAATAATTCACCCCTCCACTTT	CASSFERQNNSPLHF
NA	TRBV6-5	TRBJ1-1	TRBD1	TGTGCCACAAGGGGACAGGCGAACACTGAAGCTTTCTTT	CATRGQANTEAFF
NA	TRBV7-9	TRBJ2-7	NA	TGTGCCAGCAGCTCAAAGGACAAGTGGGAGCAGTACTTC	CASSSKDKWEQYF
NA	TRBV3-1/TRBV3-2	TRBJ1-4	NA	TGTGCCAGCAGCCAAGATCTAGGGGCTGGTGAAAAACTGTTTTTT	CASSQDLGAGEKLFF
NA	TRBV10-1	TRBJ2-3	NA	TGCGCCAGCAGTGAGTCGAGGTCAGATACGCAGTATTTT	CASSESRSDTQYF
few	TRBV11-2	TRBJ2-2	NA	TGTGCCAGCAGCTTAGATCGCCAGTCGAACACCGGGGAGCTGTTTTTT	CASSLDRQSNTGELFF
NA	TRBV9	TRBJ2-1	TRBD1	TGTGCCAGCAGCCCCACTTCGGAAAGGGGGCATGAGCAGTTCTTC	CASSPTSERGHEQFF
NA	TRBV5-8	TRBJ1-1	NA	TGTGCCAGCAGCGCCATCTTTGGACTGGACACTGAAGCTTTCTTT	CASSAIFGLDTEAFF
NA	TRBV19	TRBJ1-1	TRBD1	TGTGCCAGTAGTGTTGGACAGGGAGGTACTGAAGCTTTCTTT	CASSVGQGGTEAFF
NA	TRBV29-1	TRBJ1-5	TRBD1	TGCAGCGTAGCGACAGGGAACGGACAGCCCCAGCATTTT	CSVATGNGQPQHF
NA	TRBV30	TRBJ1-2	NA	TGTGCCTGGAGAACAGGGAATAACTATGGCTACACCTTC	CAWRTGNNYGYTF
NA	TRBV10-3	TRBJ2-1	TRBD1	TGTGCCATCAGACAGGGGGAAGGCTACAATGAGCAGTTCTTC	CAIRQGEGYNEQFF
few	TRBV5-5	TRBJ1-2	NA	TGTGCCAGCAGCTCCGGTGAAGTCGACAACACCTTC	CASSSGEVDNTF
NA	TRBV29-1	TRBJ2-5	NA	TGCAGCGTTTTCAAAGAGACCCAGTACTTC	CSVFKETQYF
NA	TRBV2	TRBJ1-3	NA	TGTGCCAGCAGTGACCAGGCTATAGATGGAAACACCATATATTTT	CASSDQAIDGNTIYF
NA	TRBV11-3	TRBJ2-1	NA	TGTGCCAGCAGCTTATCGGGACTCCAAAGCTCCTACAATGAGCAGTTCTTC	CASSLSGLQSSYNEQFF